Sequencing of this T cell receptor (beta chain) was carried out in a study of cytomegalovirus exposure and HLA in healthy donors. The V gene's germline CDR1 is MNHNS and CDR2 SASEGT. The V gene end was trimmed by 1 base and the J gene end by 0 bases; junction bases not matched to a gene: 6. There are 17 residues in the CDR3. The PCR had 60 Vbeta and 13 Jbeta primers. TCRdb's copy holds only in-frame clones and misses some; the assay was immunoSEQ multiplex PCR. The sample carries 75,000 to 100,000 clones, over 65% recorded once. Sequenced material: PBMCs. The chain employs TRBV6-1 and TRBJ2-1; 7 bases match TRBD2. The receptor was isolated from a man aged 40-55 years in good health and CMV-seronegative. The CDR3 nucleotides are TGTGCCAGCAGTGAAGACCCTGGGACTATCTCCTACAATGAGCAGTTCTTC. This encodes CASSEDPGTISYNEQFF.